This T cell receptor (beta chain) is from a study of vaccination effects on CD4 cells after COVID-19. General study points: In the late period after vaccination, infection- and vaccine-induced clones contracted markedly.

Turning to this clone: The antigen is unknown.

Trimming at V came to 7 bases and at J to 0 bases, leaving 5 bases not matched to a gene. The germline V gene encodes CDR1 SGHRS and CDR2 YFSETQ. This CDR3 spans 14 amino acids. Clones were sequenced by immunoSEQ multiplex PCR, and TCRdb holds only the in-frame ones, with some missing. The data contain tens of thousands of clones, under 85% of them singletons. Under the ViraFEST assay, PBMC were stimulated with viral peptide pools so that antigen-specific CD4+ T cells expanded. Sequencing was performed afterwards. Following culture for around 10 days, CD4+ T cells were isolated. The cohort was immunized with two doses of either the BNT162b2 or mRNA-1273 vaccine. Nucleocapsid antibodies stayed negative before and after vaccination, showing no earlier SARS-CoV-2 infection.

This chain links TRBV5-1 with TRBJ2-7; TRBD1 aligns across 9 bases. The sequencing used CD4+ T cells from PBMCs cultured with HCoV-OC43 spike peptides, collected after COVID-19 vaccination. Subset in this sample: HCoV-OC43 spike overlapping peptide pool stimulation. The receptor was derived from a human donor who received a COVID-19 vaccine. CDR3 nucleotides: TGCGCCAGCCCCGGGACAGGGAACTCCTACGAGCAGTACTTC. It is translated as CASPGTGNSYEQYF.